The 20 T cell receptor beta chains given below trace back to one sample, sequenced in a study of blood T cell repertoires in COVID-19. Measured with immunoSEQ multiplex PCR; TCRdb has only the in-frame clones, and not every one. The repertoire consists of about 330,000 clones, with under 95% occurring once and the leading ten covering about a fifth. The sequenced sample consisted of PBMCs or T cells enriched from blood (not recorded which). The source is a woman in her twenties or thirties who had recovered from COVID-19.

The rearrangement links TRBV13 to TRBJ2-3, with no clear D. Germline V gene sequence: CDR1 PRHDT, CDR2 FYEKMQ (reference sequence). V shed 1 base and J shed 0 bases, with 5 bases lying between them. The CDR3 is 14 amino acids. In nucleotides, the CDR3 is TGTGCCAGCAGCTTAGATCCTAGCACAGATACGCAGTATTTT. Protein product: CASSLDPSTDTQYF.

J is TRBJ2-5 and V is TRBV11-3; TRBD2 matches at 7 bases. V trimming: 2 bases; J trimming: 2 bases; junction bases outside the gene matches: 8. CDR1 and CDR2 (germline): SGHNT, YENEEA. This CDR3 has 16 residues. The CDR3 spells CASSLLAGRGQETQYF. In nucleotides, the CDR3 is TGTGCCAGCAGCTTATTAGCGGGCCGCGGGCAAGAGACCCAGTACTTC. The variable domain in full, completed from reference TRBV11-3 and TRBJ2-5, reads EAGVVQSPRYKIIEKKQPVAFWCNPISGHNTLYWYLQNLGQGPELLIRYENEEAVDDSQLPKDRFSAERLKGVDSTLKIQPAELGDSAVYLCASSLLAGRGQETQYFGPGTRLLVL.

This chain links TRBV10-3 with TRBJ1-6, with 7 bases that match TRBD1. The CDR3 covers 14 residues. In germline, CDR1 is ENHRY, CDR2 SYGVKD. With 7 bases clipped from V and 6 bases from J, the junction kept 6 bases outside the gene matches. The CDR3 DNA reads as TGTGCCATCAATACAGGGGAACCTAATTCACCCCTCCACTTT. Residues: CAINTGEPNSPLHF.

The CDR3 region is CATSPAGGYGYTF. In DNA form, the CDR3 reads TGTGCCACCTCCCCGGCTGGAGGCTATGGCTACACCTTC. The chain has TRBV28 and TRBJ1-2; D remains ambiguous. The CDR3 contains 13 residues. Germline V gene lookup returns CDR1 MDHEN and CDR2 SYDVKM. The V end was cut by 10 bases, the J end by 4 bases, with 16 bases between.

V is TRBV18 and J is TRBJ1-2, with 10 bases matching TRBD1. Per the germline V gene, CDR1 is KGHSH and CDR2 is LQKENI. V was pared by 2 bases and J by 5 bases, with 2 bases of the junction left unmatched. The CDR3 totals 14 residues. CDR3 sequence (DNA): TGTGCCAGCTCACCAGACAGGGGGCCGTATGGCTACACCTTC. Amino acids: CASSPDRGPYGYTF.

The rearrangement links TRBV9 to TRBJ2-7; 12 bases are shared with TRBD2. The CDR3 loop spans 13 amino acids. CDR1 SGDLS and CDR2 YYNGEE come from the germline V gene. V trimming: 3 bases; J trimming: 5 bases; junction bases outside the gene matches: 0. The CDR3 sequence is CASSGTSGNEQYF. The CDR3 DNA reads as TGTGCCAGCAGCGGGACTAGCGGGAACGAGCAGTACTTC. Filled out from reference TRBV9 and TRBJ2-7, the complete variable domain reads DSGVTQTPKHLITATGQRVTLRCSPRSGDLSVYWYQQSLDQGLQFLIQYYNGEERAKGNILERFSAQQFPDLHSELNLSSLELGDSALYFCASSGTSGNEQYFGPGTRLTVT.

The J gene is TRBJ2-5, the V gene TRBV9; D might be TRBD2 (6 bases). The CDR3 runs to 13 residues. CDR1 SGDLS and CDR2 YYNGEE come from the germline V gene. Trimming stripped 4 bases from V and 3 bases from J, with 10 bases between. In nucleotides, the CDR3 is TGTGCCAGCAGCAGCTCTAGCGAAGAGACCCAGTACTTC. This sequence encodes CASSSSSEETQYF. Full variable domain (rest looked up from reference TRBV9 and TRBJ2-5): DSGVTQTPKHLITATGQRVTLRCSPRSGDLSVYWYQQSLDQGLQFLIQYYNGEERAKGNILERFSAQQFPDLHSELNLSSLELGDSALYFCASSSSSEETQYFGPGTRLLVL.

This clone turned up a few times. CDR3 residues: CASSLGDYTEAFF. The CDR3 bases are TGTGCCAGCAGCCTGGGAGACTACACTGAAGCTTTCTTT. The chain joins TRBV7-2 to TRBJ1-1; D remains unclear. There are 13 residues in the CDR3. The germline CDR1 and CDR2 sequences are SGHTA and FQGNSA. V was clipped by 5 bases and J by 3 bases, with 10 bases between them. Combining the CDR3 with reference TRBV7-2 and TRBJ1-1 gives the whole variable domain GAGVSQSPSNKVTEKGKDVELRCDPISGHTALYWYRQSLGQGLEFLIYFQGNSAPDKSGLPSDRFSAERTGGSVSTLTIQRTQQEDSAVYLCASSLGDYTEAFFGQGTRLTVV.

This clone has only one observation. The genes are TRBV7-2 and TRBJ2-3, with D possibly being TRBD2 (7 bases). Germline CDR1 reads SGHTA; CDR2 reads FQGNSA. CDR3 size: 15 residues. Trimming left V 5 bases short and J 6 bases short, with 18 bases between. CDR3 in amino acids: CASSATSGGRDTQYF. The CDR3 DNA reads TGTGCCAGCAGCGCAACCTCGGGGGGCCGCGATACGCAGTATTTT.

This chain connects TRBV12-3 or TRBV12-4 to TRBJ1-1, with D possibly matching TRBD1 (6 bases). V was clipped by 6 bases and J by 9 bases, with 11 bases between them. This CDR3 contains 11 residues. In nucleotides, the CDR3 is TGTGCCAGCAGCCTCCGGGACAAAGCTTTCTTT. Residues: CASSLRDKAFF.

V is TRBV28 and J is TRBJ1-5; no firm D call. Trimming cost V 6 bases and J 2 bases, with 20 bases left between them. In germline, CDR1 is MDHEN, CDR2 SYDVKM. The CDR3 has 17 residues. CDR3 coding DNA: TGTGCCAGCAGCTCTGGGGTGGGAGGAGGTGGCAATCAGCCCCAGCATTTT. Protein product: CASSSGVGGGGNQPQHF.

V is TRBV12-3 or TRBV12-4 and J is TRBJ2-7; D is perhaps TRBD1 (5 bases). Trimming took 6 bases from V and 5 from J, leaving 14 bases between them. The CDR3 loop spans 13 amino acids. The CDR3 region is CASSPNRRHEQYF. The DNA of the CDR3 is TGTGCCAGCAGCCCCAACAGGCGGCACGAGCAGTACTTC.

This chain joins TRBV20-1 and TRBJ1-5; D possibly corresponds to TRBD1 (5 bases). The CDR3 loop spans 14 amino acids. Trimming took off 3 bases at V and 2 bases at J, with 11 bases between the two ends. Germline loops: CDR1 DFQATT, CDR2 SNEGSKA (reference sequence). CDR3 coding DNA: TGCAGTGCTAGTTCGGGGGTGGGCAATCAGCCCCAGCATTTT. Its protein is CSASSGVGNQPQHF.

The chain combines TRBV28 with TRBJ1-3; no definite D call. The ends were cut back, 3 bases at V and 4 bases at J, with 7 bases in the middle. The germline gives CDR1 MDHEN, CDR2 SYDVKM. The CDR3 consists of 13 residues. CDR3 nucleotide sequence: TGTGCCAGCAGTTTCCGCGTGGGAAACACCATATATTTT. It encodes CASSFRVGNTIYF.

This sequence joins TRBV29-1 and TRBJ1-2, with 9 nucleotides matching TRBD1. The V and J ends lost 2 bases and 4 bases, in that order; junction bases with no gene match: 5. The CDR3 length is 14 residues. Germline loops: CDR1 SQVTM, CDR2 ANQGSEA. The CDR3 DNA reads TGCAGCGTTGAAAGACAGGGGGAAGGCTATGGCTACACCTTC. Protein sequence: CSVERQGEGYGYTF.

This clone was counted a few times. This rearrangement joins TRBV29-1 to TRBJ2-7, with D perhaps TRBD2 (5 bases). CDR3 length: 12 residues. Germline V gene sequence: CDR1 SQVTM, CDR2 ANQGSEA. V was clipped by 7 bases and J by 1 base, with 11 bases between them. The CDR3 loop is CSALDFSYEQYF. Here the CDR3 DNA reads TGCAGCGCCCTGGACTTTTCCTACGAGCAGTACTTC.

In its sample, this clone was seen once. This chain links TRBV18 with TRBJ2-7, with D possibly being TRBD1 (7 bases). The length of the CDR3 is 14 residues. V was trimmed by 4 bases and J by 3 bases, leaving 13 bases between them. Germline CDR1 is KGHSH and CDR2 is LQKENI. The CDR3 DNA sequence: TGTGCCAGCTCACACGACAGGGAGGTCTACGAGCAGTACTTC. The encoded protein is CASSHDREVYEQYF.

This chain connects TRBV5-1 to TRBJ1-4; 7 bases are shared with TRBD1. CDR1 is SGHRS and CDR2 is YFSETQ in the germline V gene. The CDR3 is 14 residues long. V lost 2 bases to trimming and J lost 8 bases; unmatched junction nucleotides: 6. The CDR3 region is CASSFGDRDEKLFF. The DNA of the CDR3 is TGCGCCAGCAGCTTTGGCGACAGGGACGAAAAACTGTTTTTT. The whole variable domain, remainder taken from reference TRBV5-1 and TRBJ1-4, is KAGVTQTPRYLIKTRGQQVTLSCSPISGHRSVSWYQQTPGQGLQFLFEYFSETQRNKGNFPGRFSGRQFSNSRSEMNVSTLELGDSALYLCASSFGDRDEKLFFGSGTQLSVL.

This clone occurred a few times. The genes are TRBV19 and TRBJ1-2; TRBD1 matches at 9 bases. V was clipped by 1 base and J by 8 bases; unmatched bases: 14. Germline V CDR1 and CDR2: LNHDA, SQIVND (reference sequence). This CDR3 has 17 residues. CDR3 sequence (DNA): TGTGCCAGTAGTATAGGGCCCTCCGGGACAGGGAGCCGCGGCTACACCTTC. It encodes CASSIGPSGTGSRGYTF.

The V gene is TRBV4-2, the J gene TRBJ2-1; D is uncertain. This CDR3 contains 14 residues. V was cut by 3 bases and J by 4 bases, with 10 bases left in between. The germline V gene encodes CDR1 LGHNA and CDR2 YNFKEQ. CDR3: CASSHFQEYNEQFF. CDR3 DNA sequence: TGTGCCAGCAGCCATTTTCAGGAATACAATGAGCAGTTCTTC.